This record looks at one T cell receptor beta chain sequence and its context. Its target is not known. This entry comes from a study of cytomegalovirus exposure and HLA in healthy donors. On the study more broadly: The early release's HLA-typed donors yielded roughly 85 million unique TCRs. General observations from the study: CMV serostatus was the sole immune exposure data available.

Germline-derived CDR1 and CDR2 are SGHRS and YFSETQ. There are 17 residues in the CDR3. The junction had 13 bases not matched to a gene; V was cut back by 0 bases and J by 7 bases. Donors in the study were healthy people who gave bone marrow. PCR used 60 Vbeta primers and 13 Jbeta primers. TCRdb's copy holds only in-frame clones and misses some; the assay was immunoSEQ multiplex PCR. The table includes over 100,000 clones, approximately 80% detected once. The source material was PBMCs. This sequence joins TRBV5-1 and TRBJ2-1, with 7 bases that match TRBD2. The sequence derives from a male donor in good health and CMV-seropositive. As DNA, the CDR3 is TGCGCCAGCAGCTTGGCCGGGTGGGGGGGGATATCGAATGAGCAGTTCTTC. Protein: CASSLAGWGGISNEQFF.